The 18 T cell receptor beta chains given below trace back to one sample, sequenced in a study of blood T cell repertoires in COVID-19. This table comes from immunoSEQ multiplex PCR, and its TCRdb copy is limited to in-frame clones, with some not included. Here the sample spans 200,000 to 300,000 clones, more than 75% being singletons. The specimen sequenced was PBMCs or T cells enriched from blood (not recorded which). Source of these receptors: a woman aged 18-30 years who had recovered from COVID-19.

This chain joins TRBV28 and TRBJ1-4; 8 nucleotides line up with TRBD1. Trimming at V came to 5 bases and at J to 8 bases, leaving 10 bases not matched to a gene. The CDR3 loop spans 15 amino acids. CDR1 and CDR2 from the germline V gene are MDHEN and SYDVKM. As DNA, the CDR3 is TGTGCCAGCAGTGAGCGGACAGGGAAGAAAGAAAAACTGTTTTTT. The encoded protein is CASSERTGKKEKLFF.

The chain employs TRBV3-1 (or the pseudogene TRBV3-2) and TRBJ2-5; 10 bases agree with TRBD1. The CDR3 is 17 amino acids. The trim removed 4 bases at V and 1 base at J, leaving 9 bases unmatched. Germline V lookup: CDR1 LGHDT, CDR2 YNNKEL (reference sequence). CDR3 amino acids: CASSPTPGTGAQETQYF. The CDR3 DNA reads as TGTGCCAGCAGCCCTACCCCCGGGACAGGGGCCCAAGAGACCCAGTACTTC.

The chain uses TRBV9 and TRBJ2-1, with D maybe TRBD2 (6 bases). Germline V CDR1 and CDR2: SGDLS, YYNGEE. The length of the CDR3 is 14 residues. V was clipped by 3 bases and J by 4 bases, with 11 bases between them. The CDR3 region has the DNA TGTGCCAGCAGCGGCCCCGGGGGATACAATGAGCAGTTCTTC. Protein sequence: CASSGPGGYNEQFF.

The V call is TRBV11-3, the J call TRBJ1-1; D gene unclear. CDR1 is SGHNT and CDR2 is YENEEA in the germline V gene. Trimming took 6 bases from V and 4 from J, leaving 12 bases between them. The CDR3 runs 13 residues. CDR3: CASRKEAGTEAFF. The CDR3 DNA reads TGTGCCAGCAGGAAAGAGGCCGGCACTGAAGCTTTCTTT.

The CDR3 is CASSAGTTNEQFF. The CDR3 DNA is TGTGCCAGTAGCGCCGGGACTACCAATGAGCAGTTCTTC. The rearrangement joins TRBV7-9 to TRBJ2-1, with 7 positions matching TRBD2. V gave up 9 bases and J gave up 6 bases; unmatched junction bases: 8. CDR1 is SEHNR and CDR2 is FQNEAQ in the germline V gene (reference sequence). The CDR3 runs 13 residues. Variable domain in full (rest from reference TRBV7-9 and TRBJ2-1): DTGVSQNPRHKITKRGQNVTFRCDPISEHNRLYWYRQTLGQGPEFLTYFQNEAQLEKSRLLSDRFSAERPKGSFSTLEIQRTEQGDSAMYLCASSAGTTNEQFFGPGTRLTVL.

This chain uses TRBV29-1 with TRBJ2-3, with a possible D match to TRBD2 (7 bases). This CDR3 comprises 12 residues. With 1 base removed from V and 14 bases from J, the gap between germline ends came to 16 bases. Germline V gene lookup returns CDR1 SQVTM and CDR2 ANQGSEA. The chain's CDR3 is CSVEGWGGPRYF. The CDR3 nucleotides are TGCAGCGTTGAAGGTTGGGGGGGGCCCCGGTATTTT.

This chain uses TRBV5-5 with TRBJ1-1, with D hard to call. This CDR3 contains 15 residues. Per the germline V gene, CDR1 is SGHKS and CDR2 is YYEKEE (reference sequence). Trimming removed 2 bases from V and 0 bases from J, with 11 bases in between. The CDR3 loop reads CASSFHAQLNTEAFF. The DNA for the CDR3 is TGTGCCAGCAGCTTCCATGCCCAGTTGAACACTGAAGCTTTCTTT.

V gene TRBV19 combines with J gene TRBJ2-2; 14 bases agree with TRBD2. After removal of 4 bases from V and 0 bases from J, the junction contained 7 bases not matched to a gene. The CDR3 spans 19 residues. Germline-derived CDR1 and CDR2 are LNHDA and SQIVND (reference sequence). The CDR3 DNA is TGTGCCAGTAGTACCTTGGGACTAGCGGGGGTAACGAACACCGGGGAGCTGTTTTTT. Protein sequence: CASSTLGLAGVTNTGELFF.

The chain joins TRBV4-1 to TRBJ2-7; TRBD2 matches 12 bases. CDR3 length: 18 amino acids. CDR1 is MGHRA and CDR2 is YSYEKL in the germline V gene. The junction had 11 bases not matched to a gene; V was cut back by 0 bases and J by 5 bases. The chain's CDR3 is CASSQDPSGRGRYHEQYF. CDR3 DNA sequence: TGCGCCAGCAGCCAAGATCCTAGCGGGAGGGGAAGGTACCACGAGCAGTACTTC.

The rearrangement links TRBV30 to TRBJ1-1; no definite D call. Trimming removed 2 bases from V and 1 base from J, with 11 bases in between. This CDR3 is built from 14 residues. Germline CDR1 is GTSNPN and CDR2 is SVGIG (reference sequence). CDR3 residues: CAWSFGLGNTEAFF. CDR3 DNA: TGTGCCTGGAGTTTCGGGTTGGGGAACACTGAAGCTTTCTTT.

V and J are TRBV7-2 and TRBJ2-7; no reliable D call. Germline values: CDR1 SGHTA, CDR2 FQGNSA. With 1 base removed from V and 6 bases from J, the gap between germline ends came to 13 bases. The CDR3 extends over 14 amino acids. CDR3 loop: CASSLDPRSTEQYF. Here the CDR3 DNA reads TGTGCCAGCAGCTTAGATCCGCGTTCTACCGAGCAGTACTTC. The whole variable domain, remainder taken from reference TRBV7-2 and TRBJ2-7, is GAGVSQSPSNKVTEKGKDVELRCDPISGHTALYWYRQSLGQGLEFLIYFQGNSAPDKSGLPSDRFSAERTGGSVSTLTIQRTQQEDSAVYLCASSLDPRSTEQYFGPGTRLTVT.

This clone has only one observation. CDR3 nucleotide sequence: TGTGCCTGGAGTGTACCCGCGGGGGGCACAGATACGCAGTATTTT. It yields the protein CAWSVPAGGTDTQYF. The rearrangement uses TRBV30 and TRBJ2-3; TRBD2 matches 7 bases. Germline V gene lookup returns CDR1 GTSNPN and CDR2 SVGIG (reference sequence). There are 15 residues in the CDR3. V lost 0 bases to trimming and J lost 1 base; unmatched junction nucleotides: 4.

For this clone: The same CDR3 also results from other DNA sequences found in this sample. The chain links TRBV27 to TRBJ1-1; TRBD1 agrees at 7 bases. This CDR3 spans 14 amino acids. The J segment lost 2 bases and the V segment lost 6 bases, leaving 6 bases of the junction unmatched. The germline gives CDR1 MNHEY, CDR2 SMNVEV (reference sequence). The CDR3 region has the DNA TGTGCCAGCAGCCTGTACAGGGGCAACACTGAAGCTTTCTTT. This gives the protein CASSLYRGNTEAFF.

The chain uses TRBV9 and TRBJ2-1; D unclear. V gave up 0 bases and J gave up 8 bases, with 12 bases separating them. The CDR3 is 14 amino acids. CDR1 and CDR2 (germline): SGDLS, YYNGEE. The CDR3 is CASSVDPGWDEQFF. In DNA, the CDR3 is TGTGCCAGCAGCGTAGACCCCGGGTGGGATGAGCAGTTCTTC.

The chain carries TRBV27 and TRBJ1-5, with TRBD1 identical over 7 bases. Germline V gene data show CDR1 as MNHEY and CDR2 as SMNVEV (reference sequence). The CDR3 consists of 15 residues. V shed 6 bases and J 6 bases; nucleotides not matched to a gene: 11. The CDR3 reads CASSPDRVDGQPQHF. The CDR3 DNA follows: TGTGCCAGCAGCCCCGACAGGGTAGACGGTCAGCCCCAGCATTTT.

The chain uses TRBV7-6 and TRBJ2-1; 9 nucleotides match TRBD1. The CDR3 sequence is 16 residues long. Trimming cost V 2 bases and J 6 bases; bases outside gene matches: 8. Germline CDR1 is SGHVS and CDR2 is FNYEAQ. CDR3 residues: CASSLLSGTGFNEQFF. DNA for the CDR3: TGTGCCAGCAGCTTATTAAGCGGGACAGGGTTCAATGAGCAGTTCTTC.

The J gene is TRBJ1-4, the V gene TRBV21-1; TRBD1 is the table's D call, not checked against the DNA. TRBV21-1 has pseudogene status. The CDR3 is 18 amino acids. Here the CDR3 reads CASRFNKLRTGSNEKLFF. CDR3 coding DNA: TGTGCCAGCAGATTTAATAAGCTGAGGACAGGGTCTAATGAAAAACTGTTTTTT.

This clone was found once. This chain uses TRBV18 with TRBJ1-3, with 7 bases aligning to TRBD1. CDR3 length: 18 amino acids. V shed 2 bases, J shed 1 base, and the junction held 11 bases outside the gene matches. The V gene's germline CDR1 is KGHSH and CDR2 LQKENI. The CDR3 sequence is CASSPSNLGGASGNTIYF. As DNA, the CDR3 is TGTGCCAGCTCACCATCGAACCTAGGGGGCGCGTCTGGAAACACCATATATTTT.